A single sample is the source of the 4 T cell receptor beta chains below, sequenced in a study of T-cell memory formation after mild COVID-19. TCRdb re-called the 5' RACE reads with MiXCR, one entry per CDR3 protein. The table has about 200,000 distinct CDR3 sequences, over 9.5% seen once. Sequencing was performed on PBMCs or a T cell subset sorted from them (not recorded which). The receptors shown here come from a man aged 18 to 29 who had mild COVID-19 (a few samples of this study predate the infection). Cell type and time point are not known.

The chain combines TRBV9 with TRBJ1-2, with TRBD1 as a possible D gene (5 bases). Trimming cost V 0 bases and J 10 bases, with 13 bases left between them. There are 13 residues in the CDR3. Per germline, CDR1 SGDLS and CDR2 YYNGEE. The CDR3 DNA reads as TGTGCCAGCAGCGTAGAGGGGAGGCAAACCTACACCTTC. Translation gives CASSVEGRQTYTF.

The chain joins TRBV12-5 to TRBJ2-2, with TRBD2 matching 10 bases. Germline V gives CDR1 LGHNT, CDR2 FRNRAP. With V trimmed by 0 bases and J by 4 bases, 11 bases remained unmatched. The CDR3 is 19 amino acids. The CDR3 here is CASGLVLGTSELATGELFF. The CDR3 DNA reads TGTGCTAGTGGTTTGGTTTTAGGGACTAGCGAGTTGGCCACCGGGGAGCTGTTTTTT. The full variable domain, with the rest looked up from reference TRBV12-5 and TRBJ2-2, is DARVTQTPRHKVTEMGQEVTMRCQPILGHNTVFWYRQTMMQGLELLAYFRNRAPLDDSGMPKDRFSAEMPDATLATLKIQPSEPRDSAVYFCASGLVLGTSELATGELFFGEGSRLTVL.

The CDR3 DNA is TGCAGTGCTCTCGGACTAGCAAAGGGAGATACGCAGTATTTT. It translates to CSALGLAKGDTQYF. The chain is built from TRBV20-1 and TRBJ2-3; 8 bases agree with TRBD2. J gave up 5 bases and V 5 bases, and 9 bases lay outside the gene matches. The length of the CDR3 is 14 residues. Germline V gives CDR1 DFQATT, CDR2 SNEGSKA (reference sequence).

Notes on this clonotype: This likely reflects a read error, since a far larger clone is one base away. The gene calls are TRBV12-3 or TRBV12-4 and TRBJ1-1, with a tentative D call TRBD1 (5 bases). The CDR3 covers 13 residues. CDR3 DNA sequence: TGTGCCATCAGTTCCCAGGGGAACACTGAAGCTTTCTTT. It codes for CAISSQGNTEAFF.